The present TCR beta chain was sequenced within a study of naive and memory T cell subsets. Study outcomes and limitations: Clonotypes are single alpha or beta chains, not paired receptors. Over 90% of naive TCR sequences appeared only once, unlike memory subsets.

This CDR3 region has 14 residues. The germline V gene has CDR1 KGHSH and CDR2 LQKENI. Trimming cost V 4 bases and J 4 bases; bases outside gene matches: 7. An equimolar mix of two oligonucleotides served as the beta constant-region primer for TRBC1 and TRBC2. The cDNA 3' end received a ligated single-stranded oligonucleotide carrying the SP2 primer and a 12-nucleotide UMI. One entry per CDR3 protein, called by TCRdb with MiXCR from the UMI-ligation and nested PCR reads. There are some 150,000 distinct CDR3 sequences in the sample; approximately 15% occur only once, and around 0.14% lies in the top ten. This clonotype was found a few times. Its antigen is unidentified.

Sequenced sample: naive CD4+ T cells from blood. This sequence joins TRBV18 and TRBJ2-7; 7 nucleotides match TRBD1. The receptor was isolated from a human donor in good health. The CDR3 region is CASSRGQDPYEQYF. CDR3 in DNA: TGTGCCAGCTCACGAGGACAGGACCCTTACGAGCAGTACTTC.